The present entry profiles one TCR beta chain with its context. The antigen is undetermined. This entry comes from a study of cytomegalovirus exposure and HLA in healthy donors. Overall study results and limits: Reportedly, diagnosis of cytomegalovirus status by the classifier showed high specificity and sensitivity. The sole available immune exposure information was CMV serostatus.

In the PCR, 60 Vbeta and 13 Jbeta primers were used. Sequencing was performed with immunoSEQ multiplex PCR; in TCRdb, only in-frame clones are kept and a portion is missing. The sample includes under 200,000 clones, over 80% of them seen just once. Per germline, CDR1 MNHEY and CDR2 SMNVEV (reference sequence). The CDR3 runs 15 residues. The V and J ends lost 8 bases and 2 bases, in that order; junction bases with no gene match: 8. This TCR came from a male donor in good health and CMV-seronegative. Material for sequencing was PBMCs. The chain recombines TRBV27 with TRBJ1-4, with 7 bases matching TRBD1. DNA for the CDR3: TGTGCCAGCGACGAACAGGGACAGACTAATGAAAAACTGTTTTTT. Its translation: CASDEQGQTNEKLFF.